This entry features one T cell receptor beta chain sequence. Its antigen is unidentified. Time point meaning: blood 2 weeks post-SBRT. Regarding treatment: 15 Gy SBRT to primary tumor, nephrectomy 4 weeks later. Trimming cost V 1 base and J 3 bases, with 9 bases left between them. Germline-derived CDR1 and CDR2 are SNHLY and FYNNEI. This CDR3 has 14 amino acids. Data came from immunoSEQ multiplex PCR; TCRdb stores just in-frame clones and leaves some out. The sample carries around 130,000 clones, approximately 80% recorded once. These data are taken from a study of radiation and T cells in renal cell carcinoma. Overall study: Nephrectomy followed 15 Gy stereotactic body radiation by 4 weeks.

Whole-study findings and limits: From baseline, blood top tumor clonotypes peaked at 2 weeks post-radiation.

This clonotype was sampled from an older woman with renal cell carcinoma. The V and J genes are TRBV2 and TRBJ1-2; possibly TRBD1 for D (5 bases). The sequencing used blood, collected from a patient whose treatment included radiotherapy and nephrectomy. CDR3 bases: TGTGCCAGCAGTGAAGGGAGGGGAGACTATGGCTACACCTTC. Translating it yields CASSEGRGDYGYTF.